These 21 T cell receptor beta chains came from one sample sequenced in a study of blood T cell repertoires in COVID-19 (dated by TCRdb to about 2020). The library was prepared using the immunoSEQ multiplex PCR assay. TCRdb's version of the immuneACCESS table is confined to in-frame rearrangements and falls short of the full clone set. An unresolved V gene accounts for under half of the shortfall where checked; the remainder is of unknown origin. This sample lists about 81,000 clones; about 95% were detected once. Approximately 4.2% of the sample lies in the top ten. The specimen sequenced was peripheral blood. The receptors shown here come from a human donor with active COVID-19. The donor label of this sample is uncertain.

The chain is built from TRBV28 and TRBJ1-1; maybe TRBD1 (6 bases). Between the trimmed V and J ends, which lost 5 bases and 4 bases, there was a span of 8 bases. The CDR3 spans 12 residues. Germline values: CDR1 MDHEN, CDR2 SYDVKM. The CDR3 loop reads CASSVGATEAFF. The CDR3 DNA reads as TGTGCCAGCAGTGTGGGGGCCACTGAAGCTTTCTTT.

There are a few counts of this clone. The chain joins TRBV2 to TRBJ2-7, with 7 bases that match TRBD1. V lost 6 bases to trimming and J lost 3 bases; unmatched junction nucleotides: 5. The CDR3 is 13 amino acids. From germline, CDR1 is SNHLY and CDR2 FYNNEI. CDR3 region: CASRGTDFYEQYF. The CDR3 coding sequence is TGTGCCAGCAGGGGGACAGATTTCTACGAGCAGTACTTC.

As DNA, the CDR3 is TGTGCCAGCAGCCAAGATCGCCATGGGGGGGAGACCCAGTACTTC. Residues: CASSQDRHGGETQYF. V usage is TRBV3-1 (or the pseudogene TRBV3-2) and J usage is TRBJ2-5, with a possible D match to TRBD2 (6 bases). CDR1 is LGHDT and CDR2 is YNNKEL in the germline V gene (reference sequence). The CDR3 loop spans 15 amino acids. Between the trimmed V and J ends, which lost 0 bases and 5 bases, there was a span of 13 bases.

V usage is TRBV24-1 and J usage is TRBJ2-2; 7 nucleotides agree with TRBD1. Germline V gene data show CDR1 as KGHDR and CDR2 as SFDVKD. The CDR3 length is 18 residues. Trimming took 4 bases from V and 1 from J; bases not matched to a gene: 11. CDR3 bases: TGTGCCACCAGTGACCCCTACAATCGACAGGGGAACACCGGGGAGCTGTTTTTT. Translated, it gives CATSDPYNRQGNTGELFF.

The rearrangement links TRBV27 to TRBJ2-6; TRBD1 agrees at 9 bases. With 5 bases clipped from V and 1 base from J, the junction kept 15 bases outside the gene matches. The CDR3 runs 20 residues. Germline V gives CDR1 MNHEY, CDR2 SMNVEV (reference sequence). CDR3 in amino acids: CASSHSRPGQGISGANVLTF. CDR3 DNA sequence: TGTGCCAGCAGTCACTCGAGACCGGGACAGGGAATTTCTGGGGCCAACGTCCTGACTTTC.

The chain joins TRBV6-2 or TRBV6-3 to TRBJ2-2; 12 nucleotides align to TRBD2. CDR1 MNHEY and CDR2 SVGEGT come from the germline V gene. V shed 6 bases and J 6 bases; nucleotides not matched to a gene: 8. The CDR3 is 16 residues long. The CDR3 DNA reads TGTGCCAGCAGCGCCCGACTAGCGGGAGTATCCGGGGAGCTGTTTTTT. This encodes CASSARLAGVSGELFF.

The CDR3 loop reads CASSIGAGVNQPQHF. The CDR3 DNA reads as TGTGCCAGTAGTATAGGAGCAGGGGTCAATCAGCCCCAGCATTTT. The V call is TRBV19, the J call TRBJ1-5; perhaps TRBD1 as D (6 bases). V shed 1 base and J shed 3 bases, with 10 bases lying between them. In germline, CDR1 is LNHDA, CDR2 SQIVND (reference sequence). This CDR3 comprises 15 residues.

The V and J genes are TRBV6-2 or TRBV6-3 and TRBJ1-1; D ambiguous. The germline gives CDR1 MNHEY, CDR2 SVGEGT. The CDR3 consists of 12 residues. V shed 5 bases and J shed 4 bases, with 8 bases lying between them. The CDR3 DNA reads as TGTGCCAGCAGTCCACAGAGCACTGAAGCTTTCTTT. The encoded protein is CASSPQSTEAFF.

CDR3 bases: TGTGCTAGTGGTTTGGCAGTAAAAGAGACCCAGTACTTC. This codes for CASGLAVKETQYF. V and J are TRBV12-5 and TRBJ2-5, with D hard to call. Germline CDR1 is LGHNT and CDR2 is FRNRAP. The CDR3 is made up of 13 amino acids. V lost 1 base to trimming and J lost 3 bases, with 6 bases between them.

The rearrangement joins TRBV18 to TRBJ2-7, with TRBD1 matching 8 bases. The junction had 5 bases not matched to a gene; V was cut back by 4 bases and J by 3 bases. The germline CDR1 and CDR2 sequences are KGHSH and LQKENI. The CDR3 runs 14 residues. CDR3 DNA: TGTGCCAGCTCACTAGGGACAGGTCGCTACGAGCAGTACTTC. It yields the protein CASSLGTGRYEQYF.

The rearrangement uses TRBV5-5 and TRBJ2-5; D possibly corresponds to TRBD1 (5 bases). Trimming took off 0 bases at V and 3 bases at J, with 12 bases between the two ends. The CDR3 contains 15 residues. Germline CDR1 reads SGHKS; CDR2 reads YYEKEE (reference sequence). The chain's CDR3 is CASSLDQGRKETQYF. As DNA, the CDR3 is TGTGCCAGCAGCTTGGATCAGGGAAGAAAAGAGACCCAGTACTTC.

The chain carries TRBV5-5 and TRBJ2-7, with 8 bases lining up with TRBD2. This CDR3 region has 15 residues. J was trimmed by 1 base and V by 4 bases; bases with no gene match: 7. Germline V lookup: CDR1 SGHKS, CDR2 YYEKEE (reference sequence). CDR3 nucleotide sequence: TGTGCCAGCAGCCCAAGCGCGGGGGGTTCCTACGAGCAGTACTTC. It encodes CASSPSAGGSYEQYF. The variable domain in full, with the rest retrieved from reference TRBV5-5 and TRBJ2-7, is DAGVTQSPTHLIKTRGQQVTLRCSPISGHKSVSWYQQVLGQGPQFIFQYYEKEERGRGNFPDRFSARQFPNYSSELNVNALLLGDSALYLCASSPSAGGSYEQYFGPGTRLTVT.

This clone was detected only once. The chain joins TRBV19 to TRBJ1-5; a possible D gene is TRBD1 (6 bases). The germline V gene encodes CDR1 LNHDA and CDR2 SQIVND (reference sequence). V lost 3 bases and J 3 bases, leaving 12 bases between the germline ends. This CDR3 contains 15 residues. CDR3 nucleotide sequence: TGTGCCAGTAGTATGGCAGGGGTCATCAATCAGCCCCAGCATTTT. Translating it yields CASSMAGVINQPQHF.

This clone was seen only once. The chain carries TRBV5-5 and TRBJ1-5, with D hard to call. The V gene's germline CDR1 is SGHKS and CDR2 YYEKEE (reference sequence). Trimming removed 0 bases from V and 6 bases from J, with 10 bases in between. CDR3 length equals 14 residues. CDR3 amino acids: CASSLGNIGQPQHF. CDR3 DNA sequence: TGTGCCAGCAGCTTGGGCAATATCGGTCAGCCCCAGCATTTT.

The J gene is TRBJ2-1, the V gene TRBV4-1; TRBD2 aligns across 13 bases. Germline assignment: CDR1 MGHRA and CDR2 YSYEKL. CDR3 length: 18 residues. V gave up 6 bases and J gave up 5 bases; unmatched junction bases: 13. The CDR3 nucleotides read TGCGCCAGCAGTCGCTTTTGGACTAGCGGGAGTTTGGACAATGAGCAGTTCTTC. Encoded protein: CASSRFWTSGSLDNEQFF.

The CDR3 DNA is TGTGCCAGTAGTTCACACAGGGGGGGAAGTGTTTCAGATACGCAGTATTTT. Translation gives CASSSHRGGSVSDTQYF. This rearrangement joins TRBV19 to TRBJ2-3, with D perhaps matching TRBD1 (8 bases). CDR3 length equals 17 residues. Trimming shortened V by 5 bases and J by 4 bases, and 22 bases separated the two germline ends. The germline CDR1 and CDR2 sequences are LNHDA and SQIVND (reference sequence).

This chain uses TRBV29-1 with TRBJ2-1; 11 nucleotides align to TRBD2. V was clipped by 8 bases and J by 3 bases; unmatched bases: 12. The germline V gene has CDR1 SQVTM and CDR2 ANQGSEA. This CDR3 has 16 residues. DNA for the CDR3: TGCAGCCCCGCCCGGATGACTAGCGGGGTCTACAATGAGCAGTTCTTC. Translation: CSPARMTSGVYNEQFF.

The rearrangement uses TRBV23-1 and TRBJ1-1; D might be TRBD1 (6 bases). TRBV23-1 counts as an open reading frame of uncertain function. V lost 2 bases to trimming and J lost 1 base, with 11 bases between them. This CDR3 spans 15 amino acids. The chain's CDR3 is CASSQGNRENTEAFF. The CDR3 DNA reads TGCGCCAGCAGTCAAGGGAACAGGGAGAACACTGAAGCTTTCTTT.

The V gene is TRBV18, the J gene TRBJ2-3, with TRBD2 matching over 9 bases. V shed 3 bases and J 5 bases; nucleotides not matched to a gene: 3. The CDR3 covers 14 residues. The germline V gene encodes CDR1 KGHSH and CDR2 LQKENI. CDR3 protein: CASSPRGGRDTQYF. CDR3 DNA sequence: TGTGCCAGCTCACCGCGGGGGGGGCGAGATACGCAGTATTTT.

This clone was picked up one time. The CDR3 reads CASSQEPAGVADTQYF. CDR3 coding DNA: TGCGCCAGCAGCCAAGAGCCAGCGGGGGTTGCAGATACGCAGTATTTT. The V and J genes are TRBV4-1 and TRBJ2-3; 8 bases match TRBD2. The germline V gene encodes CDR1 MGHRA and CDR2 YSYEKL. Trimming removed 0 bases from V and 4 bases from J; junction bases left unmatched: 6. The CDR3 contains 16 residues.

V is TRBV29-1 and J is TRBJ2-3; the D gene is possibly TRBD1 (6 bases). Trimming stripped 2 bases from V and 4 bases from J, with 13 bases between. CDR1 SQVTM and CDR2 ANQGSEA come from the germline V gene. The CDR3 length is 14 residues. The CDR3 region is CSVEFGGLADTQYF. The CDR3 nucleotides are TGCAGCGTTGAATTTGGGGGCCTGGCAGATACGCAGTATTTT.